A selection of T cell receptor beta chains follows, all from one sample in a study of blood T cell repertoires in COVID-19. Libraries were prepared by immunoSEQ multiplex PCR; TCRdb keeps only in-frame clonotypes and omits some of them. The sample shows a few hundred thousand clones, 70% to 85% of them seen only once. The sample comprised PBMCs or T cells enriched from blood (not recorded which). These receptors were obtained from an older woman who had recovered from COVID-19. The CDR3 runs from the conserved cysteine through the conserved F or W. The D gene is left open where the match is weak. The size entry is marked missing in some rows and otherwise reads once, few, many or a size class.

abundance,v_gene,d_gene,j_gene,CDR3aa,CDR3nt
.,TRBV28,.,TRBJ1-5,CASSRGGSQPQHF,TGTGCCAGCAGTCGAGGAGGGAGTCAGCCCCAGCATTTT
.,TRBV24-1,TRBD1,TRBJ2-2,CATSGPILGQGTGELFF,TGTGCCACCAGTGGTCCTATATTGGGACAGGGGACCGGGGAGCTGTTTTTT
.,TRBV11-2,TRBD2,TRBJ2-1,CASSLGPSGSEVNEQFF,TGTGCCAGCAGCTTAGGTCCTAGCGGGAGTGAAGTCAATGAGCAGTTCTTC
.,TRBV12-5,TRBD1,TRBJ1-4,CASGLVTGVLNEKLFF,TGTGCTAGTGGTTTGGTAACAGGGGTGCTTAATGAAAAACTGTTTTTT
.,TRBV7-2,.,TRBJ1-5,CASSLGLQGNQPQHF,TGTGCCAGCAGCTTAGGGCTACAGGGCAATCAGCCCCAGCATTTT
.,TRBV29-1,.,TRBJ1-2,CSVEDHQVLHGYTF,TGCAGCGTTGAAGATCACCAGGTTCTGCATGGCTACACCTTC
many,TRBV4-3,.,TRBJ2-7,CASSQDRGLIYEQYF,TGCGCCAGCAGCCAAGATCGGGGTCTGATCTACGAGCAGTACTTC
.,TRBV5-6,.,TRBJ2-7,CASSRISYEQYF,TGTGCCAGCAGCCGTATCTCCTACGAGCAGTACTTC
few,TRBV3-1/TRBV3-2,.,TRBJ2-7,CASSQVDFSYEQYF,TGTGCCAGCAGCCAAGTTGACTTCTCCTACGAGCAGTACTTC
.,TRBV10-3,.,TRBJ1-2,CAIRDSTNYGYTF,TGTGCCATCAGGGACAGCACTAACTATGGCTACACCTTC
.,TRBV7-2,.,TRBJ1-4,CASSLDDRPGTNEKLFF,TGTGCCAGCAGCTTAGACGACAGACCGGGAACTAATGAAAAACTGTTTTTT
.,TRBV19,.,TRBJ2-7,CASSMNSYEQYF,TGTGCCAGTAGTATGAACTCGTACGAGCAGTACTTC
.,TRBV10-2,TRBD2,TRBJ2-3,CASRAGLAGTDTQYF,TGCGCCAGCAGGGCTGGACTAGCGGGCACAGATACGCAGTATTTT
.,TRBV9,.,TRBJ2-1,CASSVETGRYNEQFF,TGTGCCAGCAGCGTAGAAACAGGGAGATACAATGAGCAGTTCTTC
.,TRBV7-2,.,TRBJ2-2,CASSLAVPGELFF,TGTGCCAGCAGCTTAGCCGTTCCGGGGGAGCTGTTTTTT
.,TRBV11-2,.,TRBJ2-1,CASSLGQNNEQFF,TGTGCCAGCAGCTTAGGCCAGAACAATGAGCAGTTCTTC
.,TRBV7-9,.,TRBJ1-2,CASSPTTGNYGYTF,TGTGCCAGCAGCCCGACCACAGGGAACTATGGCTACACCTTC
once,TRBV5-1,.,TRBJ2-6,CASSLDGTPYSGANVLTF,TGCGCCAGCAGCTTGGACGGGACACCGTACTCTGGGGCCAACGTCCTGACTTTC
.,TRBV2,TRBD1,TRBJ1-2,CAARKGGLRTGEGYTF,TGTGCCGCGAGAAAGGGGGGTTTGCGGACAGGGGAAGGCTACACCTTC
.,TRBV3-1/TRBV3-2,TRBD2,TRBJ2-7,CASSSGTTEQYF,TGTGCCAGCAGTTCCGGGACTACCGAGCAGTACTTC